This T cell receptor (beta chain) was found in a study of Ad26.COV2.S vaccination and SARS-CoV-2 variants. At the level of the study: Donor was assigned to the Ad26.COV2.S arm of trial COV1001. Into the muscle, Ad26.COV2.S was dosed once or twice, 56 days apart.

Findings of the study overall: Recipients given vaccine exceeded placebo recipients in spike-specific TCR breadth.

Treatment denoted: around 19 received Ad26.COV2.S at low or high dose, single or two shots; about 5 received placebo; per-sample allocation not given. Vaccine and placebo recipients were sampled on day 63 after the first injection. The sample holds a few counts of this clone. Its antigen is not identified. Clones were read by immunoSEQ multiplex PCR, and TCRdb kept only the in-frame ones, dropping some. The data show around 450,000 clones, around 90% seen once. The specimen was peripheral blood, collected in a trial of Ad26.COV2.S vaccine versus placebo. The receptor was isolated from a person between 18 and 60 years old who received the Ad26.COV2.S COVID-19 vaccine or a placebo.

The CDR3 DNA reads TGTGCCTGGATCCCTGGGGTTAACTATGGCTACACCTTC. It translates to CAWIPGVNYGYTF. This sequence joins TRBV30 and TRBJ1-2; D is ambiguous. CDR3 size: 13 residues. Germline CDR1 GTSNPN, CDR2 SVGIG (reference sequence). Trimming removed 4 bases from V and 1 base from J, with 10 bases in between.